The T cell receptor beta chain described here comes from a study of OX40 agonist ivuxolimab in advanced cancers. Overall study: The drug used for patients, ivuxolimab, was an agonistic anti-OX40 (CD134) antibody. Patients were treated with intravenous ivuxolimab, dosed at 0.01 to 10 mg/kg and infused every 2 weeks.

Individuals having autoimmune disease history or systemic immunosuppression were not enrolled. Study-wide findings and caveats: Dose levels from 0.1 to 3.0 mg/kg saw CD4+ and CD8+ blood T cells expand clonally by week 6.

The assay was immunoSEQ multiplex PCR, and TCRdb's table has in-frame clones only and misses some. The table records 50,000 to 65,000 clones, around 90% of them present only once. This clone has just one count. The target antigen is unknown. V was cut by 8 bases and J by 7 bases, with 20 bases left in between. Per germline, CDR1 GTSNPN and CDR2 SVGIG (reference sequence). The CDR3 is 13 residues long. The sequence came from an adult with an advanced solid tumor such as melanoma, head and neck, liver or kidney cancer. V and J are TRBV30 and TRBJ1-2; a possible D gene is TRBD1 (6 bases). The input for sequencing was CD4+ or CD8+ T cells sorted from blood, taken in a trial of the OX40 agonist ivuxolimab. The CDR3 sequence is CARNRVGYGGYTF. CDR3 coding DNA: TGTGCCCGCAACAGGGTGGGATATGGTGGCTACACCTTC.